The rows below give T cell receptor beta chains drawn from one sample of a study of cytomegalovirus exposure and HLA in healthy donors. This table comes from immunoSEQ multiplex PCR, and its TCRdb copy is limited to in-frame clones, with some not included. The sample consists of 75,000 to 100,000 clones, about four fifths of them appearing once. Sequenced: PBMCs. These TCRs come from a young man in good health and CMV-seropositive. CDR3s include the opening cysteine and the closing phenylalanine or tryptophan. The D gene is left open where the match is weak. For some rows the clone size is stated as once, few or many, or as a class when expanded; others skip it.

D: NA; V: TRBV28; J: TRBJ2-4; size: NA; CDR3: CASSLGRPENIQYF; DNA: TGTGCCAGCAGTTTAGGCAGGCCAGAAAACATTCAGTACTTC
D: NA; V: TRBV9; J: TRBJ2-3; size: once; CDR3: CASSVRGLELDTQYF; DNA: TGTGCCAGCAGCGTACGCGGCCTTGAGCTAGATACGCAGTATTTT
D: TRBD1; V: TRBV28; J: TRBJ1-1; size: NA; CDR3: CASRPGGGGYTEAFF; DNA: TGTGCCAGCAGACCAGGGGGCGGGGGATACACTGAAGCTTTCTTT
D: NA; V: TRBV2; J: TRBJ1-5; size: NA; CDR3: CASSALWENQPQHF; DNA: TGTGCCAGCAGCGCCTTGTGGGAGAATCAGCCCCAGCATTTT
D: NA; V: TRBV5-4; J: TRBJ1-1; size: NA; CDR3: CASSKEAKDTEAFF; DNA: TGTGCCAGCAGCAAGGAGGCGAAAGACACTGAAGCTTTCTTT
D: NA; V: TRBV12-2; J: TRBJ2-3; size: NA; CDR3: CASRLVLRGITDTQYF; DNA: TGTGCAAGTCGCTTAGTATTGCGGGGGATCACAGATACGCAGTATTTT
D: TRBD2; V: TRBV28; J: TRBJ2-7; size: NA; CDR3: CASTPGGTQWNEQYF; DNA: TGTGCCAGCACCCCGGGGGGGACCCAGTGGAACGAGCAGTACTTC
D: TRBD2; V: TRBV6-1; J: TRBJ2-5; size: few; CDR3: CASVRLAGGGETQYF; DNA: TGTGCCAGCGTCAGACTAGCGGGGGGCGGGGAGACCCAGTACTTC
D: NA; V: TRBV21-1; J: TRBJ2-7; size: NA; CDR3: CAKIDSTDYEQYF; DNA: TGTGCCAAAATAGACAGTACTGACTACGAGCAGTACTTC
D: NA; V: TRBV9; J: TRBJ2-1; size: NA; CDR3: CASSVDSGVAYNEQFF; DNA: TGTGCCAGCAGCGTAGACTCCGGGGTTGCTTACAATGAGCAGTTCTTC
D: NA; V: TRBV27; J: TRBJ2-1; size: NA; CDR3: CASSFGRGYNEQFF; DNA: TGTGCCAGCAGTTTCGGCAGGGGCTACAATGAGCAGTTCTTC
D: TRBD1; V: TRBV27; J: TRBJ1-1; size: NA; CDR3: CASRTGANTEAFF; DNA: TGTGCCAGCAGGACAGGGGCGAACACTGAAGCTTTCTTT
D: TRBD2; V: TRBV28; J: TRBJ2-3; size: NA; CDR3: CASRLERGGLDTQYF; DNA: TGTGCCAGCAGGCTCGAGCGGGGGGGACTAGATACGCAGTATTTT
D: NA; V: TRBV6-6; J: TRBJ2-1; size: NA; CDR3: CASSYSRSYNEQFF; DNA: TGTGCCAGCAGTTATAGTCGGTCCTACAATGAGCAGTTCTTC
D: NA; V: TRBV5-1; J: TRBJ2-3; size: NA; CDR3: CASSYGLRGAPPDTQYF; DNA: TGCGCCAGCAGCTACGGATTACGGGGGGCTCCCCCAGATACGCAGTATTTT
D: NA; V: TRBV5-6; J: TRBJ1-2; size: NA; CDR3: CASSLARSRYYGYTF; DNA: TGTGCCAGCAGCTTGGCACGGTCACGCTACTATGGCTACACCTTC
D: NA; V: TRBV10-1; J: TRBJ1-1; size: NA; CDR3: CASSESRSNYNTEAFF; DNA: TGCGCCAGCAGTGAATCCCGGTCGAATTACAACACTGAAGCTTTCTTT
D: NA; V: TRBV18; J: TRBJ2-1; size: NA; CDR3: CASSPPPSGDEQFF; DNA: TGTGCCAGCTCACCGCCCCCCAGTGGAGATGAGCAGTTCTTC
D: NA; V: TRBV18; J: TRBJ1-1; size: NA; CDR3: CASSPGGLGNTEAFF; DNA: TGTGCCAGCTCACCCGGGGGGCTTGGGAACACTGAAGCTTTCTTT
D: NA; V: TRBV2; J: TRBJ1-1; size: NA; CDR3: CASSPTGVTEAFF; DNA: TGTGCCAGCAGCCCCACCGGGGTCACTGAAGCTTTCTTT
D: TRBD1; V: TRBV5-1; J: TRBJ2-2; size: once; CDR3: CASSPRDRTNTGELFF; DNA: TGCGCCAGCAGCCCTCGGGACAGAACCAACACCGGGGAGCTGTTTTTT
D: NA; V: TRBV9; J: TRBJ1-2; size: NA; CDR3: CASSVGGAANYGYTF; DNA: TGTGCCAGCAGCGTGGGGGGGGCGGCTAACTATGGCTACACCTTC
D: NA; V: TRBV5-1; J: TRBJ1-2; size: NA; CDR3: CASSLLQGNYGYTF; DNA: TGCGCCAGCAGCTTGTTACAGGGTAACTATGGCTACACCTTC
D: TRBD1; V: TRBV5-6; J: TRBJ2-1; size: once; CDR3: CASSPSTGWSEQFF; DNA: TGTGCCAGCAGCCCCTCGACAGGGTGGAGTGAGCAGTTCTTC
D: TRBD1; V: TRBV27; J: TRBJ1-1; size: NA; CDR3: CASSLTGLVTEAFF; DNA: TGTGCCAGCAGCCTGACAGGGTTGGTCACTGAAGCTTTCTTT
D: TRBD1; V: TRBV4-1; J: TRBJ2-3; size: medium-sized; CDR3: CASSLQDGQGTDTQYF; DNA: TGCGCCAGCAGCCTACAAGACGGACAGGGGACAGATACGCAGTATTTT
D: NA; V: TRBV10-3; J: TRBJ1-1; size: NA; CDR3: CAISAAGDTEAFF; DNA: TGTGCCATCAGTGCCGCGGGGGACACTGAAGCTTTCTTT
D: NA; V: TRBV5-4; J: TRBJ2-2; size: NA; CDR3: CASRIYRGGVGNTGELFF; DNA: TGTGCCAGCAGGATATACCGGGGAGGCGTCGGGAACACCGGGGAGCTGTTTTTT
D: NA; V: TRBV28; J: TRBJ2-3; size: NA; CDR3: CASSLSGGVSDTQYF; DNA: TGTGCCAGCAGTTTATCGGGCGGGGTGAGTGATACGCAGTATTTT
D: NA; V: TRBV9; J: TRBJ2-2; size: once; CDR3: CASSLRANTGELFF; DNA: TGTGCCAGCAGCCTACGCGCGAACACCGGGGAGCTGTTTTTT
D: TRBD1; V: TRBV6-6; J: TRBJ2-1; size: few; CDR3: CASSLGTGSGNEQFF; DNA: TGTGCCAGCTCGTTAGGGACAGGGTCAGGGAATGAGCAGTTCTTC
D: NA; V: TRBV9; J: TRBJ1-3; size: NA; CDR3: CASSVGGLSGNTIYF; DNA: TGTGCCAGCAGCGTAGGGGGGCTGAGTGGAAACACCATATATTTT
D: NA; V: TRBV27; J: TRBJ2-5; size: NA; CDR3: CATSFRYGETQYF; DNA: TGTGCCACCAGTTTTCGGTATGGAGAGACCCAGTACTTC
D: TRBD2; V: TRBV19; J: TRBJ2-1; size: NA; CDR3: CASSIALAGLSYNEQFF; DNA: TGTGCCAGTAGTATAGCACTAGCGGGACTCTCCTACAATGAGCAGTTCTTC
D: TRBD1; V: TRBV2; J: TRBJ2-7; size: NA; CDR3: CASYDRGEQYF; DNA: TGTGCCAGTTACGACAGGGGCGAGCAGTACTTC
D: TRBD2; V: TRBV15; J: TRBJ2-7; size: NA; CDR3: CATSREARGFYEQYF; DNA: TGTGCCACCAGCAGAGAAGCGCGGGGGTTTTACGAGCAGTACTTC
D: NA; V: TRBV7-9; J: TRBJ1-1; size: few; CDR3: CASSLGGVMNTEAFF; DNA: TGTGCCAGCAGCTTAGGGGGGGTTATGAACACTGAAGCTTTCTTT
D: TRBD1; V: TRBV15; J: TRBJ2-5; size: NA; CDR3: CATSRARTGGRETQYF; DNA: TGTGCCACCAGCAGAGCCAGGACAGGGGGTAGGGAGACCCAGTACTTC
D: NA; V: TRBV10-3; J: TRBJ2-2; size: NA; CDR3: CAIRLETSPAGELFF; DNA: TGTGCCATCAGATTGGAGACTAGTCCCGCCGGGGAGCTGTTTTTT
D: TRBD1; V: TRBV29-1; J: TRBJ1-2; size: NA; CDR3: CSVEDRRDRGYGYTF; DNA: TGCAGCGTTGAAGATCGTAGAGACAGGGGCTATGGCTACACCTTC
D: NA; V: TRBV30; J: TRBJ1-1; size: NA; CDR3: CAWSLGGAGEVFF; DNA: TGTGCCTGGAGTCTCGGTGGGGCCGGGGAGGTTTTCTTT
D: TRBD1; V: TRBV4-1; J: TRBJ1-2; size: few; CDR3: CASSQTGQVYGYTF; DNA: TGCGCCAGCAGTCAAACCGGACAGGTCTATGGCTACACCTTC
D: TRBD1; V: TRBV5-1; J: TRBJ1-2; size: NA; CDR3: CASSAGTGNYYGYTF; DNA: TGCGCCAGCAGCGCCGGGACAGGGAATTACTATGGCTACACCTTC
D: NA; V: TRBV23-1; J: TRBJ2-7; size: NA; CDR3: CASSPPRQTDSYEQYF; DNA: TGCGCCAGCAGCCCACCCCGACAGACCGACTCCTACGAGCAGTACTTC
D: NA; V: TRBV29-1; J: TRBJ2-2; size: once; CDR3: CSVTPRGGGTGELFF; DNA: TGCAGCGTGACCCCTCGAGGGGGTGGCACCGGGGAGCTGTTTTTT
D: NA; V: TRBV7-6; J: TRBJ1-5; size: NA; CDR3: CASSLSEYQPQHF; DNA: TGTGCCAGCAGCTTATCGGAGTACCAGCCCCAGCATTTT
D: NA; V: TRBV4-1; J: TRBJ2-3; size: NA; CDR3: CASSQERAGTQYF; DNA: TGCGCCAGCAGCCAAGAGCGGGCAGGTACGCAGTATTTT
D: NA; V: TRBV5-1; J: TRBJ1-2; size: few; CDR3: CASSFRQDGYTF; DNA: TGCGCCAGCAGCTTCCGACAGGATGGCTACACCTTC
D: TRBD1; V: TRBV4-1; J: TRBJ2-7; size: NA; CDR3: CASSHRDRGGEQYF; DNA: TGCGCCAGCAGCCACCGGGACAGGGGAGGCGAGCAGTACTTC
D: TRBD1; V: TRBV29-1; J: TRBJ2-2; size: NA; CDR3: CSVGRTGGTGELFF; DNA: TGCAGCGTTGGAAGGACAGGGGGGACCGGGGAGCTGTTTTTT
D: TRBD2; V: TRBV5-5; J: TRBJ2-3; size: NA; CDR3: CASSLEGLAGGITDTQYF; DNA: TGTGCCAGCAGCTTGGAGGGCTTAGCGGGGGGGATTACAGATACGCAGTATTTT
D: TRBD2; V: TRBV6-1; J: TRBJ2-3; size: NA; CDR3: CASSGSPTSGGTDTQYF; DNA: TGTGCCAGCAGTGGTTCCCCGACTAGCGGGGGCACAGATACGCAGTATTTT
D: TRBD1; V: TRBV30; J: TRBJ1-4; size: NA; CDR3: CAWSTPTPGDRKEKLFF; DNA: TGTGCCTGGAGTACTCCGACTCCTGGGGACAGGAAGGAAAAACTGTTTTTT
D: NA; V: TRBV7-2; J: TRBJ1-1; size: NA; CDR3: CASSTERTEAFF; DNA: TGTGCCAGCAGCACAGAACGCACTGAAGCTTTCTTT